This TCR beta chain was captured in a study of beta chain features in type 1 diabetes. J gave up 6 bases and V 6 bases, and 1 base lay outside the gene matches. This CDR3 spans 12 amino acids. Germline V gene data show CDR1 as MNHEY and CDR2 as SMNVEV (reference sequence). There are many counts of this clone. Reverse transcribing all isolated RNA meant expressed TCRB transcripts were sequenced. It was found that naive, central memory and regulatory T cell samples averaged approximately 3.9 million reads. Clones were read by immunoSEQ multiplex PCR, and TCRdb kept only the in-frame ones, dropping some. Of about 320,000 clones detected, around 15% appear once; the ten largest clones hold roughly 6.7%. Sorting that relied on CD45RO/CCR7/CD25/CD127/CD95/CD27 yielded CD4+ naive, central memory, regulatory and stem cell-like memory cells.

This chain joins TRBV27 and TRBJ1-5, with 8 bases fitting TRBD1. Sequencing was done on a sample of central memory CD4+ T cells from blood. The clonotype originates from a man aged 25 to 40 in good health. The CDR3 reads CASRTGAQPQHF. CDR3 nucleotides: TGTGCCAGCAGGACAGGGGCTCAGCCCCAGCATTTT.